This paragraph reports one T cell receptor beta chain. Participant-reported clinical history was the basis for cohort assignment. V gave up 3 bases and J gave up 7 bases; unmatched junction bases: 3. The CDR3 is made up of 13 amino acids. The data were obtained in a study of blood T cell repertoires in COVID-19. Method: immunoSEQ multiplex PCR; TCRdb's copy keeps in-frame clones and lacks some. The table has around 500,000 clones, approximately 91% seen once. The sample was PBMCs or T cells enriched from blood (not recorded which). This clonotype originated in a woman in her fifties or sixties who had recovered from COVID-19. The chain is built from TRBV12-3 or TRBV12-4 and TRBJ2-1, with 7 bases that match TRBD2. The CDR3 region is CASSFSGDNEQFF. DNA for the CDR3: TGTGCCAGCAGTTTCAGCGGGGATAATGAGCAGTTCTTC.